This T cell receptor beta chain was captured in a study of T cells in Graves' hyperthyroidism and ophthalmopathy. The source material, RNA transcripts, was used to amplify TCR beta CDR3 regions. When the TCR CDR3 underwent first-round RT-PCR, the HTBI primer set was used. TCRdb processed the multiplex PCR reads anew with MiXCR; each CDR3 protein has one entry. In the table there are around 350,000 distinct CDR3 sequences, over 12% of which are singletons. Study-wide results and caveats: Ophthalmopathy could be told apart from stable hyperthyroidism with a 13 V-J model.

For ophthalmopathy patients, the Clinical Activity Score was at least 3 and the NOSPECS grade at least 4; duration was under 3 months. Thyroid ultrasound, orbital computed tomography, clinical symptoms, and serum thyroxine and TRAb underpinned diagnoses. The sample holds a few counts of this clonotype. The antigen remains undetermined. The clonotype originates from a woman in her sixties or seventies with Graves' ophthalmopathy. The source material was blood.

The CDR3 bases are TGTGCCAGCAGCCGATCCGGACAGGGAAACACCATATATTTT. Translation: CASSRSGQGNTIYF. The chain couples TRBV3-1 to TRBJ1-3; the D gene is possibly TRBD1 (6 bases). Germline V lookup: CDR1 LGHDT, CDR2 YNNKEL (reference sequence). The CDR3 extends over 14 amino acids. Trimming left V 4 bases short and J 4 bases short, with 11 bases between.